These 28 T cell receptor beta chains were all obtained from the same sample, sequenced in a study of blood T cells in healthy people across ages (dated by TCRdb to between 2014 and 2016). The method was 5' RACE. Sequencer: Illumina HiSeq 2500. A second 7 to 11 cycle PCR used a sample-barcoded 5' primer and a J-beta primer mix. In-frame beta chains were kept once TCRdb had trimmed the public reads at Q25 with fastp and called clones with MiXCR. Each entry is one CDR3 protein sequence, shown with its most common DNA and genes. The sample records roughly 1,700,000 distinct CDR3 sequences, about 28% of which are singletons. The ten largest account for about 7.7% of the sample. The specimen was blood. Source of these receptors: a woman in her twenties or thirties in good health.

This clonotype was picked up a small number of times. The V and J genes are TRBV7-9 and TRBJ2-6; D may be TRBD1 (5 bases). Trimming pared 2 bases from V and 0 bases from J, leaving 8 bases between. CDR1 and CDR2 from the germline V gene are SEHNR and FQNEAQ (reference sequence). CDR3 size: 16 residues. The CDR3: CASSLWGLSGANVLTF. As DNA, the CDR3 is TGTGCCAGCAGCTTATGGGGCCTCTCTGGGGCCAACGTCCTGACTTTC.

The table lists this clonotype with a few counts. CDR3 amino acids: CASSLDSGYSYEQYF. The CDR3 DNA reads as TGCGCCAGCAGCTTGGACTCGGGGTACTCCTACGAGCAGTACTTC. The chain recombines TRBV5-1 with TRBJ2-7, with a tentative D call TRBD2 (5 bases). Germline V gene data show CDR1 as SGHRS and CDR2 as YFSETQ. The V end was cut by 0 bases, the J end by 0 bases, with 10 bases between. This CDR3 has 15 residues. Supplemented by reference TRBV5-1 and TRBJ2-7, the full variable domain reads KAGVTQTPRYLIKTRGQQVTLSCSPISGHRSVSWYQQTPGQGLQFLFEYFSETQRNKGNFPGRFSGRQFSNSRSEMNVSTLELGDSALYLCASSLDSGYSYEQYFGPGTRLTVT.

The V and J genes are TRBV28 and TRBJ2-7; TRBD2 agrees at 9 bases. V was pared by 6 bases and J by 1 base, with 10 bases of the junction left unmatched. The germline CDR1 and CDR2 sequences are MDHEN and SYDVKM. The CDR3 is 16 residues long. The CDR3 loop is CASRRLGLASSYEQYF. CDR3 nucleotide sequence: TGTGCCAGCAGGCGACTAGGACTAGCGTCTTCCTACGAGCAGTACTTC.

In this sample, this clonotype turned up many times. The gene calls are TRBV7-2 and TRBJ2-5; tentative D call: TRBD2 (6 bases). Germline loops: CDR1 SGHTA, CDR2 FQGNSA. V lost 6 bases and J lost 1, with 12 bases in between. This CDR3 is built from 14 residues. The CDR3 here is CASSRGSGQETQYF. In nucleotides, the CDR3 is TGTGCCAGCAGTCGGGGTAGCGGCCAAGAGACCCAGTACTTC. Supplemented by reference TRBV7-2 and TRBJ2-5, the full variable domain reads GAGVSQSPSNKVTEKGKDVELRCDPISGHTALYWYRQSLGQGLEFLIYFQGNSAPDKSGLPSDRFSAERTGGSVSTLTIQRTQQEDSAVYLCASSRGSGQETQYFGPGTRLLVL.

This chain's CDR3 is CASSGIGGLSTDTQYF. DNA for the CDR3: TGTGCCAGCAGCGGCATTGGGGGGCTAAGCACAGATACGCAGTATTTT. This chain uses TRBV3-1 with TRBJ2-3, with D tentatively TRBD1 or TRBD2 (6 bases each). Germline V gene data show CDR1 as LGHDT and CDR2 as YNNKEL (reference sequence). The CDR3 length is 16 residues. The V gene lost 5 bases and the J gene lost 0 bases, with 15 bases spanning the gap.

V gene TRBV12-3 or TRBV12-4 combines with J gene TRBJ1-2; 10 bases match TRBD1. CDR3 length equals 13 residues. Trimming removed 5 bases from V and 8 bases from J; junction bases left unmatched: 5. The CDR3 sequence is CASSKDRGLGYTF. In nucleotides, the CDR3 is TGTGCCAGCAGTAAAGACAGGGGGCTAGGCTACACCTTC.

This clonotype was counted many times. The rearrangement uses TRBV20-1 and TRBJ1-1, with D perhaps matching TRBD1 (5 bases). Per germline, CDR1 DFQATT and CDR2 SNEGSKA (reference sequence). This CDR3 has 13 amino acids. Trimming removed 3 bases from V and 1 base from J, with 9 bases in between. The CDR3 protein is CSASGGGNTEAFF. In DNA form, the CDR3 reads TGCAGTGCTAGTGGGGGGGGGAACACTGAAGCTTTCTTT.

The chain employs TRBV7-9 and TRBJ2-5; the match to TRBD2 covers 7 bases. The J call is uncertain, as TRBJ2-7 better fits the DNA end. CDR3 length: 13 amino acids. Germline CDR1 reads SEHNR; CDR2 reads FQNEAQ (reference sequence). Here the CDR3 reads CASSPVGLDEQYF. The CDR3 nucleotides read TGTGCCAGCAGCCCCGTTGGACTAGACGAGCAGTACTTC.

This clonotype has just a few counts. The J gene is TRBJ2-5, the V gene TRBV6-1, with 9 bases aligning to TRBD2. CDR3 length equals 16 residues. The germline V gene has CDR1 MNHNS and CDR2 SASEGT. V lost 0 bases, J lost 1 base, and 3 bases stayed unmatched. The CDR3 loop is CASSEALRGGQETQYF. CDR3 DNA: TGTGCCAGCAGTGAAGCGCTGCGGGGGGGCCAAGAGACCCAGTACTTC.

The DNA of the CDR3 is TGTGCCAGCAGTTACTCTAGCGGGAGGGCCTGGGAGCAGTACTTC. This sequence encodes CASSYSSGRAWEQYF. V usage is TRBV6-5 and J usage is TRBJ2-7; 11 bases agree with TRBD2. V lost 0 bases to trimming and J lost 7 bases; unmatched junction nucleotides: 5. In germline, CDR1 is MNHEY, CDR2 SVGAGI. This CDR3 is built from 15 residues.

At least ten counts were recorded for this clonotype. The genes are TRBV6-6 and TRBJ2-7, with D possibly being TRBD1 (6 bases). Trimming left V 5 bases short and J 3 bases short, with 8 bases between. From germline, CDR1 is MNHNY and CDR2 SVGAGI (reference sequence). The length of the CDR3 is 12 residues. The CDR3, as DNA: TGTGCCAGCAGTCGACAGGTCTACGAGCAGTACTTC. Amino acids: CASSRQVYEQYF.

This clonotype was found many times. The CDR3 reads CASSATSGRTDTQYF. CDR3 DNA sequence: TGTGCCAGCAGCGCCACTAGCGGGAGGACAGATACGCAGTATTTT. The V call is TRBV9, the J call TRBJ2-3, with 12 bases identical to TRBD2. The ends lost 3 bases at V and 3 bases at J; junction bases unmatched: 2. CDR1 and CDR2 from the germline V gene are SGDLS and YYNGEE. The CDR3 extends over 15 amino acids.

This clonotype was picked up a small number of times. This chain connects TRBV5-1 to TRBJ2-3; weak D call: TRBD1 (6 bases). This CDR3 comprises 13 residues. The germline V and J ends were trimmed by 5 bases and 9 bases, with 16 bases remaining between them. Looked up from germline, CDR1 is SGHRS and CDR2 is YFSETQ. The CDR3 spells CASRPTQGWTQYF. CDR3 DNA: TGCGCCAGCAGGCCTACTCAGGGGTGGACGCAGTATTTT.

This clonotype was observed a handful of times. The J gene is TRBJ2-1, the V gene TRBV7-9, with TRBD2 identical over 7 bases. Germline values: CDR1 SEHNR, CDR2 FQNEAQ (reference sequence). The trim removed 1 base at V and 4 bases at J, leaving 10 bases unmatched. The CDR3 totals 17 residues. The CDR3 reads CASSLGSWLAVYNEQFF. The CDR3 coding sequence is TGTGCCAGCAGCTTAGGATCGTGGCTAGCGGTTTACAATGAGCAGTTCTTC.

The gene calls are TRBV6-5 and TRBJ2-2, with a possible D match to TRBD1 (5 bases). CDR3 length: 15 residues. From germline, CDR1 is MNHEY and CDR2 SVGAGI. The ends were cut back, 0 bases at V and 8 bases at J, with 13 bases in the middle. CDR3 amino acids: CASSYSIPGSGELFF. DNA of the CDR3: TGTGCCAGCAGTTACTCCATACCAGGGTCGGGGGAGCTGTTTTTT.

This clonotype was seen only a few times. The chain couples TRBV5-1 to TRBJ2-4, with D possibly matching TRBD2 (5 bases). The DNA end favors TRBJ2-7, so the J call may be wrong. CDR3 length: 13 residues. CDR1 is SGHRS, CDR2 YFSETQ, per germline. In DNA, the CDR3 is TGCGCCAGCAGCTTGATTAATAGCGTCGAGCAGTACTTC. Residues: CASSLINSVEQYF.

The genes are TRBV6-4 and TRBJ2-2; D remains unclear. V was clipped by 10 bases and J by 4 bases, with 10 bases between them. Germline CDR1 is MRHNA and CDR2 is SNTAGT. The CDR3 is 12 residues long. CDR3 coding DNA: TGTGCCACCCAGGCCATCACCGGGGAGCTGTTTTTT. As protein: CATQAITGELFF.

In its sample, this clonotype was seen many times. The chain uses TRBV6-1 and TRBJ2-7; D call uncertain. Trimming pared 8 bases from V and 2 bases from J, leaving 4 bases between. The length of the CDR3 is 10 residues. CDR1 MNHNS and CDR2 SASEGT come from the germline V gene. CDR3 nucleotides: TGTGCCAGCCGAGCCTACGAGCAGTACTTC. Translated, it gives CASRAYEQYF.

The chain recombines TRBV7-9 with TRBJ2-3; D unresolved. V was pared by 5 bases and J by 6 bases, with 21 bases between. The CDR3 length is 16 residues. Germline loops: CDR1 SEHNR, CDR2 FQNEAQ (reference sequence). The CDR3 reads CASSLSSGGNRDTQYF. DNA of the CDR3: TGTGCCAGCAGCCTTTCATCCGGTGGAAACCGGGATACGCAGTATTTT.

Turning to this clonotype: This may be a read error, as it is one base from a much larger clone. The rearrangement joins TRBV3-1 to TRBJ2-5, with D unclear. The V and J ends lost 0 bases and 4 bases respectively, with 3 bases between them. CDR1 and CDR2 from the germline V gene are LGHDT and YNNKEL (reference sequence). The CDR3 contains 12 residues. This chain's CDR3 is CASSQETETQYF. CDR3 nucleotides: TGTGCCAGCAGCCAAGAGACAGAGACCCAGTACTTC.

This clonotype came up a few times. V is TRBV18 and J is TRBJ2-5; 11 positions match TRBD1. The trim removed 4 bases at V and 5 bases at J, leaving 6 bases unmatched. The CDR3 sequence is 15 residues long. From germline, CDR1 is KGHSH and CDR2 LQKENI. For the CDR3, the DNA is TGTGCCAGCTCACGCGGGACAGGGGGAGAGGAGACCCAGTACTTC. Its protein product is CASSRGTGGEETQYF. Complete variable domain (other parts from reference TRBV18 and TRBJ2-5): NAGVMQNPRHLVRRRGQEARLRCSPMKGHSHVYWYRQLPEEGLKFMVYLQKENIIDESGMPKERFSAEFPKEGPSILRIQQVVRGDSAAYFCASSRGTGGEETQYFGPGTRLLVL.

This clonotype was observed a few times. V and J are TRBV6-5 and TRBJ2-2; TRBD2 matches at 11 bases. CDR1 is MNHEY, CDR2 SVGAGI, per germline. With V trimmed by 3 bases and J by 4 bases, 7 bases remained unmatched. CDR3 length equals 17 residues. In DNA form, the CDR3 reads TGTGCCAGCAGTTATACTAGCGGGGGCCGTGGCACCGGGGAGCTGTTTTTT. This encodes CASSYTSGGRGTGELFF.

The CDR3 sequence is CASSLYSESNEQFF. DNA for the CDR3: TGCGCCAGCAGCTTGTATAGCGAGAGCAATGAGCAGTTCTTC. The rearrangement links TRBV5-1 to TRBJ2-1, with D tentatively TRBD2 (5 bases). V lost 1 base and J 6 bases, leaving 11 bases between the germline ends. This CDR3 region has 14 residues. Germline V gene lookup returns CDR1 SGHRS and CDR2 YFSETQ.

This clonotype was counted only a few times. This chain connects TRBV7-9 to TRBJ2-1; possible D gene TRBD2, 5 bases. This CDR3 comprises 14 residues. CDR1 SEHNR and CDR2 FQNEAQ come from the germline V gene (reference sequence). V was shortened by 4 bases and J by 12 bases, with 19 bases between the two germline ends. CDR3 in amino acids: CASSSSNQLARQFF. DNA for the CDR3: TGTGCCAGCAGCTCCTCTAATCAGCTAGCTAGGCAGTTCTTC.

The chain is built from TRBV29-1 and TRBJ2-7, with D hard to call. V was clipped by 4 bases and J by 5 bases, with 12 bases between them. This CDR3 is 12 amino acids long. The germline V gene encodes CDR1 SQVTM and CDR2 ANQGSEA. CDR3 protein: CSVVTRSNEQYF. CDR3 nucleotides: TGCAGCGTTGTTACTCGGAGCAACGAGCAGTACTTC.

The chain links TRBV11-2 to TRBJ2-3; tentative D call: TRBD1 (6 bases). V lost 5 bases to trimming and J lost 8 bases, with 11 bases between them. Germline values: CDR1 SGHAT, CDR2 FQNNGV. This CDR3 region has 12 residues. This chain's CDR3 is CASSPDRLTQYF. The CDR3 DNA reads as TGTGCCAGCAGCCCCGACAGGCTTACGCAGTATTTT. Drawing the rest from reference TRBV11-2 and TRBJ2-3, the complete variable domain is EAGVAQSPRYKIIEKRQSVAFWCNPISGHATLYWYQQILGQGPKLLIQFQNNGVVDDSQLPKDRFSAERLKGVDSTLKIQPAKLEDSAVYLCASSPDRLTQYFGPGTRLTVL.

The rearrangement joins TRBV15 to TRBJ1-1; D is unclear. This CDR3 has 14 residues. Germline V gives CDR1 LNHNV, CDR2 YYDKDF (reference sequence). V lost 5 bases and J lost 2, with 12 bases in between. The CDR3 region is CATSGSGRNTEAFF. The CDR3 DNA reads TGTGCCACCAGCGGATCCGGCCGCAACACTGAAGCTTTCTTT.

The chain uses TRBV28 and TRBJ1-5; possible D gene TRBD1, 6 bases. CDR3 length: 15 amino acids. CDR1 and CDR2 (germline): MDHEN, SYDVKM. V lost 3 bases and J lost 7, with 16 bases in between. The CDR3 spells CASSFLTGGRQPQHF. DNA of the CDR3: TGTGCCAGCAGTTTCTTGACAGGAGGTCGGCAGCCCCAGCATTTT.